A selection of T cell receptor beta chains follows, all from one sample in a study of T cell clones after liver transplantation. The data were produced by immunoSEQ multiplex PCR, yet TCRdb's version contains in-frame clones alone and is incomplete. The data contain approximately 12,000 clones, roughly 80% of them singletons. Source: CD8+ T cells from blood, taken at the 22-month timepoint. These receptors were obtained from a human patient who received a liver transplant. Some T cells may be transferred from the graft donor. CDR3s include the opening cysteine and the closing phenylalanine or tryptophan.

CDR3: CASSYGDRSYEQYF
J: TRBJ2-7
V: TRBV11-2

CDR3: CARLGLANTGELFF
J: TRBJ2-2
V: TRBV7-4

CDR3: CASSQLPHGQGPRQPQHF
J: TRBJ1-5
V: TRBV23-1

CDR3: CASSAALTGGPSSYEQYF
J: TRBJ2-7
V: TRBV7-8

CDR3: CASSIQGPYEQYF
J: TRBJ2-7
V: TRBV19

CDR3: CASSITGDSGYEQYF
J: TRBJ2-7
V: TRBV19

CDR3: CASSATGTSGETQYF
J: TRBJ2-5
V: TRBV9

CDR3: CASSVGGGTYEQYF
J: TRBJ2-7
V: TRBV9

CDR3: CASRQQGFSTDTQYF
J: TRBJ2-3
V: TRBV4-3

CDR3: CASSRSSYNEQFF
J: TRBJ2-1
V: TRBV6-6

CDR3: CASSLGWGQGLDEQYF
J: TRBJ2-7
V: TRBV7-6

CDR3: CASSPSYEQYF
J: TRBJ2-7
V: TRBV6-6

CDR3: CASSTQTRSNQPQHF
J: TRBJ1-5
V: TRBV19

CDR3: CASSPAGANTGELFF
J: TRBJ2-2
V: TRBV18

CDR3: CASSLKNRVNGYTF
J: TRBJ1-2
V: TRBV7-9

CDR3: CASSYLQVTDTQYF
J: TRBJ2-3
V: TRBV6-6

CDR3: CATSRAGSLHTIYF
J: TRBJ1-3
V: TRBV15

CDR3: CASSPTPGSSYEQYF
J: TRBJ2-7
V: TRBV6-6

CDR3: CASSDFGTDTQYF
J: TRBJ2-3
V: TRBV11-2

CDR3: CASRTSSPSGNTIYF
J: TRBJ1-3
V: TRBV21-1

CDR3: CASLPRDRGGYGYTF
J: TRBJ1-2
V: TRBV19

CDR3: CASSPTQGSYEQYF
J: TRBJ2-7
V: TRBV7-3

CDR3: CSARQGEQYF
J: TRBJ2-7
V: TRBV20-1

CDR3: CASSSTLWGSTDTQYF
J: TRBJ2-3
V: TRBV6-6

CDR3: CAWSSQQYGYTF
J: TRBJ1-2
V: TRBV30

CDR3: CASSGAVPQSRANVLTF
J: TRBJ2-6
V: TRBV7-7

CDR3: CASSELGYEQYF
J: TRBJ2-7
V: TRBV25-1

CDR3: CASSLWLAQQETQYF
J: TRBJ2-5
V: TRBV5-1

CDR3: CASSSVGGSEQYF
J: TRBJ2-7
V: TRBV5-6

CDR3: CASSTEIREDTEAFF
J: TRBJ1-1
V: TRBV5-1

CDR3: CSAWSGAKNEQFF
J: TRBJ2-1
V: TRBV29-1

CDR3: CASSPSGLAGRTDTQYF
J: TRBJ2-3
V: TRBV7-6

CDR3: CASLATGLAGADTQYF
J: TRBJ2-3
V: TRBV28

CDR3: CASSWTDTTYEQYF
J: TRBJ2-7
V: TRBV6-6

CDR3: CASSVELTGELFF
J: TRBJ2-2
V: TRBV9

CDR3: CASSWGQESSYNEQFF
J: TRBJ2-1
V: TRBV27

CDR3: CASSGQGLNQPQHF
J: TRBJ1-5
V: TRBV9

CDR3: CASSTGFRTEAFF
J: TRBJ1-1
V: TRBV6-6

CDR3: CASTPLMGQQYF
J: TRBJ2-7
V: TRBV28

CDR3: CASSPGLLYEQYF
J: TRBJ2-7
V: TRBV27

CDR3: CASSLYEGTEAFF
J: TRBJ1-1
V: TRBV7-3

CDR3: CASSLFGRTGRSGANVLTF
J: TRBJ2-6
V: TRBV13

CDR3: CASSPGTGASYEQYF
J: TRBJ2-7
V: TRBV27

CDR3: CASSVGSSVETQYF
J: TRBJ2-5
V: TRBV9